This T cell receptor beta chain was captured by sequencing in a study of blood T cell repertoires in COVID-19 (dated by TCRdb to 2018 to 2020). Background on the whole study: Samples covering the acute and convalescent phases of COVID-19 were provided by collaborators in the United States, Italy and Spain. HLA class I and class II types, where available, came from metadata supplied by the sample provider rather than from assay-based typing. The material from the prospective study consisted of cDNA or gDNA derived from T cells, B-cell-depleted T cells, or PBMCs. A de-identified subject ID, COVID-19 status, age in years and sex were almost always included in the sample metadata. The repertoires were released in a freely available public database meant as a resource for research on the immune response to SARS-CoV-2. The samples were drawn from two sources: the first 160 participants of the ongoing ImmuneRACE study, and over 1,000 subjects contributed by 6 global collaborators. Subjects who had been exposed to COVID-19, were actively infected with it, or had recovered from it provided the deeply sampled blood TCRbeta repertoires that made up the dataset. Paper-wide results and their limitations: The quantity of clinical and demographic metadata differed by source and by participant and was supplied without curation.

The collaborating institutions used their own protocols to collect whole blood in K2EDTA tubes. For TCRbeta analysis, collaborators shipped samples as frozen whole blood, isolated PBMCs, or DNA extracted from either of those sample types. The CDR3, cysteine through phenylalanine, is 18 amino acids long. Only CDR3 DNA remains: 54 bases, in frame from the first base. V trim: 7 bases; J trim: 3 bases; unmatched bases: 8. CDR1 and CDR2, per the germline V gene, are KGHDR and SFDVKD. TCRbeta CDR3 regions were amplified from genomic DNA by means of the immunoSEQ Assay, a bias-controlled multiplex PCR. Per the authors' processing: The number of nucleated cells in each sample was estimated from the amplification of reference gene primers within the assay. To quantify the absolute abundance of each unique TCRbeta CDR3 rearrangement, sequence reads were collapsed and filtered. For each sample, productive Simpson clonality was calculated by taking the square root of Simpson's diversity index across productive rearrangements. As stored in TCRdb, this immuneACCESS dataset retains in-frame rearrangements with V and J assigned. A fraction of the clones does not appear; measured against another copy, unresolved V genes explain less than half of the discrepancy, and the remainder lacks a known reason. V and J calls and clone size are given by that table; D and trimming were obtained from the DNA. The sample yields roughly 110,000 clones; 82% were counted once. 7.9% of the sample lies in the top ten.

As concerns this clone: Its antigen is still unknown. No base-level quality is on record; no much larger clone is a single base apart.

The sequence is built from TRBV24-1 and TRBJ2-2, with 15 bases in between that match TRBD2. This receptor was taken from a man between 65 and 79 years old with acute or convalescent COVID-19. The sample comprised peripheral blood. The CDR3 has the sequence CATSWTSGRALDTGELFF. The DNA sequence reads TGTGCCACCAGCTGGACTAGCGGGAGGGCCTTGGACACCGGGGAGCTGTTTTTT.